This T cell receptor (beta chain) emerged from a study of cytomegalovirus exposure and HLA in healthy donors. This CDR3 spans 15 amino acids. Looked up from germline, CDR1 is SQVTM and CDR2 is ANQGSEA. In the PCR, 60 Vbeta and 13 Jbeta primers were used. Profiled with immunoSEQ multiplex PCR; TCRdb holds only in-frame clones, not every one. Of around 91,000 clones listed, approximately 88% are singletons. As to this clone: Antigen unknown. A read error may produce the germline difference seen at one junction end.

The study's findings and limits: Presence/absence analyses took donor sequencing depth as roughly uniform. HLA allele associations emerged for some 16,000 TCR beta sequences in a later analysis, at 0.05 false discovery rate. In all likelihood, a cluster of highly shared sequence variants was a sequencing artifact.

Sequenced sample: PBMCs. V and J are TRBV29-1 and TRBJ2-3; the match to TRBD2 covers 8 bases. The clonotype originates from a man aged 18 to 30 in good health and CMV-seronegative. The CDR3 reads CGVDLASGLTDTQYF. As DNA, the CDR3 is TGCGGCGTTGATCTGGCTAGCGGGCTCACAGATACGCAGTATTTT.